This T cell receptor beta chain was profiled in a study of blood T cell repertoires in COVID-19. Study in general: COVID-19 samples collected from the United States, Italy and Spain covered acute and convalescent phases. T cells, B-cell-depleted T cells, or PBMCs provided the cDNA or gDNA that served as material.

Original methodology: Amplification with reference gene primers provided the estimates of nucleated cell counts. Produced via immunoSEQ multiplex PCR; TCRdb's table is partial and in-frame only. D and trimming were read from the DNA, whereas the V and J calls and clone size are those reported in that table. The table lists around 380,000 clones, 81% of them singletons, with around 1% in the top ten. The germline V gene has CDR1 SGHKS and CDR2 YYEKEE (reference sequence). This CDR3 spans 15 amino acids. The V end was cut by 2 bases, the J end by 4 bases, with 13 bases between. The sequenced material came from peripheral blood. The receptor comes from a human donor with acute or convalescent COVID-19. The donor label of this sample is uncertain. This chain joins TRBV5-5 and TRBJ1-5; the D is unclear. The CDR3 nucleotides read TGTGCCAGCAGCTTCTGGGTGGGAGTAAATCAGCCCCAGCATTTT. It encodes CASSFWVGVNQPQHF.